Listed below are T cell receptor beta chains from one sample, sequenced in a study of naive and memory T cell subsets. Each CDR3 protein is one row after TCRdb ran MiXCR on the UMI-ligation and nested PCR reads. The sample has around 35,000 distinct CDR3 sequences, approximately 12% seen once. The sample taken for sequencing was effector memory CD4+ T cells from blood. Source of these receptors: a human donor in good health. Each CDR3 is given with its conserved first and last residue.

V: TRBV19
J: TRBJ2-5
CDR3: CASSPRTSGSLGTQYF

V: TRBV30
J: TRBJ1-5
CDR3: CAYSGTGAFQPQHF

V: TRBV2
J: TRBJ2-7
CDR3: CASSVQGSEQYF

V: TRBV19
J: TRBJ2-7
CDR3: CASSTRLAGEYEQYF

V: TRBV7-2
J: TRBJ2-5
CDR3: CASSPREGGTQYF

V: TRBV28
J: TRBJ2-4
CDR3: CASSSGHQGALAKNIQYF

V: TRBV5-4
J: TRBJ1-2
CDR3: CASSHDPGQLNYGYTF

V: TRBV4-1
J: TRBJ2-1
CDR3: CASSSHVTRGTLGEQFF

V: TRBV3-1
J: TRBJ2-6
CDR3: CASSQGPSGANVLTF

V: TRBV24-1
J: TRBJ2-5
CDR3: CATSDSLAGRTQYF

V: TRBV20-1
J: TRBJ1-2
CDR3: CSARGSSNYGYTF

V: TRBV4-1
J: TRBJ2-1
CDR3: CASSRGPGGPRNEQFF

V: TRBV28
J: TRBJ2-3
CDR3: CASSLVRYKQYF

V: TRBV5-1
J: TRBJ2-6
CDR3: CASSSWTSGPSGANVLTF

V: TRBV18
J: TRBJ2-2
CDR3: CASSPILGNTGELFF

V: TRBV6-1
J: TRBJ1-2
CDR3: CASSPDRGQGYGYTF

V: TRBV5-1
J: TRBJ2-1
CDR3: CASSSERLVYNEQFF

V: TRBV3-1
J: TRBJ2-7
CDR3: CASSQGPVRQYF

V: TRBV10-3
J: TRBJ1-5
CDR3: CAIRGGSGNQPQHF

V: TRBV6-2/TRBV6-3
J: TRBJ2-3
CDR3: CASKTAGPGTDTQYF

V: TRBV10-3
J: TRBJ2-1
CDR3: CATAVDREQFF

V: TRBV7-9
J: TRBJ1-2
CDR3: CASSSPGQGAGGYTF

V: TRBV18
J: TRBJ2-1
CDR3: CASSPGHTGSSYNEQFF

V: TRBV20-1
J: TRBJ2-7
CDR3: CSARLAGTSGYEQYF

V: TRBV7-2
J: TRBJ1-5
CDR3: CASSPMVGGRGQPQHF

V: TRBV12-3/TRBV12-4
J: TRBJ1-1
CDR3: CASREFGEAFF

V: TRBV7-9
J: TRBJ1-4
CDR3: CASSSDRWPTTF

V: TRBV30
J: TRBJ2-2
CDR3: CAWSQRVLGAGELFF

V: TRBV2
J: TRBJ2-7
CDR3: CASRAGNPSYEQYF

V: TRBV5-6
J: TRBJ2-2
CDR3: CASSLLLAGISTGELFF

V: TRBV3-1
J: TRBJ1-1
CDR3: CASSQNRGTEAFF

V: TRBV14
J: TRBJ2-1
CDR3: CASSQDGSEQFF

V: TRBV7-2
J: TRBJ2-1
CDR3: CASSSPHQSGALYNEQFF

V: TRBV20-1
J: TRBJ2-1
CDR3: CSAGRSTSLAHEQFF

V: TRBV18
J: TRBJ1-5
CDR3: CASSPRGIGNQPQHF

V: TRBV5-5
J: TRBJ1-2
CDR3: CASSLSVPIVYGYTF

V: TRBV11-3
J: TRBJ2-2
CDR3: CASSFANTGELFF

V: TRBV25-1
J: TRBJ2-7
CDR3: CASSESLRPGADYEQYF

V: TRBV13
J: TRBJ2-1
CDR3: CASRAGSRGRNEQFF

V: TRBV4-2
J: TRBJ2-3
CDR3: CASSQGPGRSTDTQYF

V: TRBV4-1
J: TRBJ2-1
CDR3: CASSQGGVVNNEQFF

V: TRBV12-3/TRBV12-4
J: TRBJ2-5
CDR3: CASMGGAETQYF

V: TRBV29-1
J: TRBJ2-5
CDR3: CSVDIQNQETQYF

V: TRBV12-3/TRBV12-4
J: TRBJ2-5
CDR3: CASSLGASNFGETQYF

V: TRBV18
J: TRBJ2-2
CDR3: CASSPPPSLNTGELFF

V: TRBV28
J: TRBJ2-7
CDR3: CASSLGSMGRNRYEQYF

V: TRBV19
J: TRBJ1-3
CDR3: CASSIQGTGNTIYF

V: TRBV2
J: TRBJ2-4
CDR3: CASSNRGRDPKNIQYF

V: TRBV19
J: TRBJ2-2
CDR3: CASNKRSTGELFF

V: TRBV20-1
J: TRBJ2-1
CDR3: CSARFLAGGPRGDEQFF

V: TRBV27
J: TRBJ2-5
CDR3: CASSSLHSGSGKTQYF

V: TRBV20-1
J: TRBJ1-1
CDR3: CSARARRGSNTEAFF

V: TRBV6-5
J: TRBJ1-1
CDR3: CASSYSYRGYTEAFF

V: TRBV28
J: TRBJ2-7
CDR3: CASGFMVSGSSYEQYF

V: TRBV4-1
J: TRBJ2-1
CDR3: CASSQAMRDRIVDEQFF

V: TRBV7-2
J: TRBJ2-2
CDR3: CASSPQLAVTGELFF